The present T cell receptor beta chain was sequenced within a study of blood T cell repertoires in COVID-19. For the study at large: Researchers got acute and convalescent COVID-19 samples from the United States, Italy and Spain.

Trimming took 6 bases from V and 12 from J; bases not matched to a gene: 7. The CDR3 is 13 amino acids. TCRdb keeps only in-frame clones here, not all; method: immunoSEQ multiplex PCR. The sample has roughly 300,000 clones, about 85% seen once. This clone has just a few counts. The sequence derives from a woman younger than 45 who had recovered from COVID-19. The sample comprised PBMCs or T cells enriched from blood (not recorded which). The chain links TRBV12-3 or TRBV12-4 to TRBJ1-6, with TRBD1 matching over 8 bases. As DNA, the CDR3 is TGTGCCAGCAGCCCCGGGACAGGAATACCCCTCCACTTT. Translated, it gives CASSPGTGIPLHF.